This T cell receptor beta chain was observed in a study of blood T cell repertoires in COVID-19. The overall study: In each case, the material was cDNA or gDNA derived from T cells, B-cell-depleted T cells, or PBMCs.

Participants, roughly 18 to 90 years old, spanned more than 20 US areas. Cohort 3 donors counted as recovered after two negative PCRs, clearance, or resolved symptoms. The protocol was immunoSEQ multiplex PCR, while the TCRdb copy is restricted to in-frame clones and leaves out a portion. There are 150,000 to 200,000 clones in the sample; about nine tenths occur only once, and around 9.5% lies in the top ten. Germline lookup yields CDR1 LNHDA and CDR2 SQIVND (reference sequence). Trimming took off 0 bases at V and 4 bases at J, with 12 bases between the two ends. The CDR3 consists of 15 residues. V usage is TRBV19 and J usage is TRBJ1-2; TRBD1 might be the D (5 bases). This TCR came from a woman aged 18-29 years who had recovered from COVID-19. The sample taken for sequencing was PBMCs or T cells enriched from blood (not recorded which). The CDR3 protein is CASSIDRGLLYGYTF. The CDR3 bases are TGTGCCAGTAGTATAGATCGGGGACTGCTCTATGGCTACACCTTC.